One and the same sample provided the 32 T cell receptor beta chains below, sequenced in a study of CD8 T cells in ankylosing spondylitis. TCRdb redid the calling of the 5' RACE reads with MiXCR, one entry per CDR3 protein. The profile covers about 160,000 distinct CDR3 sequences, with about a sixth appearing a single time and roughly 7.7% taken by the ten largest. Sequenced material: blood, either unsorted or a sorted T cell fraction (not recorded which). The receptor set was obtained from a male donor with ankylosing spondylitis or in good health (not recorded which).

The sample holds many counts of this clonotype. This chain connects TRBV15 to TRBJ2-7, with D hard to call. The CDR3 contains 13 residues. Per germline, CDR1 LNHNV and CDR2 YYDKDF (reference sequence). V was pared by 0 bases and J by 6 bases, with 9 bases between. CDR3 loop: CATSRDSNREQYF. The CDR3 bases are TGTGCCACCAGCAGAGATAGTAACCGCGAGCAGTACTTC.

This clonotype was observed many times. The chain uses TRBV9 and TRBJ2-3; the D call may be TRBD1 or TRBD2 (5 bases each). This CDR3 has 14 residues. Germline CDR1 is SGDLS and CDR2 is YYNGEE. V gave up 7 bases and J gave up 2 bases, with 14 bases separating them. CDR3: CASGGVRNTDTQYF. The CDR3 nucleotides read TGTGCCAGCGGGGGTGTTCGGAACACAGATACGCAGTATTTT.

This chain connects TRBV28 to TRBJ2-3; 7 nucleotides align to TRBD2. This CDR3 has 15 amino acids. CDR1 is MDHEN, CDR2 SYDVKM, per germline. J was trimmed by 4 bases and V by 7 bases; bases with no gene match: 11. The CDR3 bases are TGTGCCAGCACCTTAGGCGGGAGAGGAGCAGATACGCAGTATTTT. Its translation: CASTLGGRGADTQYF.

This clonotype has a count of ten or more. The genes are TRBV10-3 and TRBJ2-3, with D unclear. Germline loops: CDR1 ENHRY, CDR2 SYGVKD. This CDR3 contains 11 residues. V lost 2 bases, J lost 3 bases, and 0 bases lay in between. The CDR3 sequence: CAISETDTQYF. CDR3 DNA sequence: TGTGCCATCAGTGAGACAGATACGCAGTATTTT.

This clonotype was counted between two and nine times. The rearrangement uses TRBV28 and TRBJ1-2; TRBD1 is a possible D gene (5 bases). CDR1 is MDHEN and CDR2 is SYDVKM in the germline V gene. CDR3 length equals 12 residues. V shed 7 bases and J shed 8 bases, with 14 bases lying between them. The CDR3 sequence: CASNRDPLGYTF. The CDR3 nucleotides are TGTGCCAGCAACCGGGACCCTTTGGGCTACACCTTC.

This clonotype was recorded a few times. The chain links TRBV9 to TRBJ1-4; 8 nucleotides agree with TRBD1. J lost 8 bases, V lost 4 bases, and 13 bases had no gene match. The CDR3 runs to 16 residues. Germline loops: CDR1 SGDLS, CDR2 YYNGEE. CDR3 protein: CASSPAGGQGAEKLFF. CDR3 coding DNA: TGTGCCAGCAGCCCCGCGGGGGGGCAGGGGGCGGAAAAACTGTTTTTT.

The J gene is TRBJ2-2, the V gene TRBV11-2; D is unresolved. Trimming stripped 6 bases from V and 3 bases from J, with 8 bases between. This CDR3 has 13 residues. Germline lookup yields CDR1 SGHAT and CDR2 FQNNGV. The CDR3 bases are TGTGCCAGCAGACCTTGGGACACCGGGGAGCTGTTTTTT. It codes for CASRPWDTGELFF.

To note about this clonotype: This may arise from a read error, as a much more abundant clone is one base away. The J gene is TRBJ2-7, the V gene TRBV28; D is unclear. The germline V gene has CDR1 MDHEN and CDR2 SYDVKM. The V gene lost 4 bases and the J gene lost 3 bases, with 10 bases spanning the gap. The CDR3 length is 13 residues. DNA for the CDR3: TGTGCCAGCAGTTCCGGGTCCTGCTACGAGCAGTACTTC. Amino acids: CASSSGSCYEQYF.

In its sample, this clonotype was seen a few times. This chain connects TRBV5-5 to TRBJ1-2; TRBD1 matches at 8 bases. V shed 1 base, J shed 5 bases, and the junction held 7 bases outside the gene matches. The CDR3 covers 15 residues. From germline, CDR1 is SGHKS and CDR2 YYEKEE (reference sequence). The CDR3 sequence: CASSLRQGTEYGYTF. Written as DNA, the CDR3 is TGTGCCAGCAGCTTGCGACAGGGGACTGAGTATGGCTACACCTTC.

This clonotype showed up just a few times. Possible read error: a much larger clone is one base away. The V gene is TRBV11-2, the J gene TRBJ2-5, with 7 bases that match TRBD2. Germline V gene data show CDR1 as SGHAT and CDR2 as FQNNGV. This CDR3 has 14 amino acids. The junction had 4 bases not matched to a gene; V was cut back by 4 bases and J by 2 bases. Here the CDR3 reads CASSSWTRQETQYF. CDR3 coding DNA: TGTGCCAGCAGCTCCTGGACTAGACAAGAGACCCAGTACTTC.

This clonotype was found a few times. The CDR3 loop is CASSLEGQGEQFF. The CDR3 nucleotides are TGTGCCAGCAGCTTGGAGGGCCAGGGTGAGCAGTTCTTC. V gene TRBV7-9 combines with J gene TRBJ2-1; TRBD2 is a possible D gene (6 bases). Trimming cost V 3 bases and J 9 bases, with 12 bases left between them. The CDR3 loop spans 13 amino acids. Germline V gene sequence: CDR1 SEHNR, CDR2 FQNEAQ (reference sequence).

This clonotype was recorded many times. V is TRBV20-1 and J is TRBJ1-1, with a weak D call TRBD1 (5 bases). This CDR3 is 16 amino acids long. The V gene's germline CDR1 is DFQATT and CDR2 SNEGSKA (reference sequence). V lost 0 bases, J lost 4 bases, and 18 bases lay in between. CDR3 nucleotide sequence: TGCAGTGCTAGAGATCCCGGGAGGGGCGGGGGCACTGAAGCTTTCTTT. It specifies CSARDPGRGGGTEAFF.

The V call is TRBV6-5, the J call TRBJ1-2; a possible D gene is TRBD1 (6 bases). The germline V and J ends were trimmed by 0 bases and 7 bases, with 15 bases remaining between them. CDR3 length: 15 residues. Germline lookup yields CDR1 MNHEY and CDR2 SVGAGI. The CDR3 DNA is TGTGCCAGCAGTTACTCGTACAGGGCCCGGGTTGGCTACACCTTC. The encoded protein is CASSYSYRARVGYTF.

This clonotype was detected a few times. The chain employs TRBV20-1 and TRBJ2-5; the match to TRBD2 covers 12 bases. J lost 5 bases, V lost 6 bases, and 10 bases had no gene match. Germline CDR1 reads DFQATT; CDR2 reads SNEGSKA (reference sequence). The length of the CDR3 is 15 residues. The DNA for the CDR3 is TGCAGTGCCGCAGGACTAGCGGGATTAGGGGAGACCCAGTACTTC. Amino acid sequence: CSAAGLAGLGETQYF.

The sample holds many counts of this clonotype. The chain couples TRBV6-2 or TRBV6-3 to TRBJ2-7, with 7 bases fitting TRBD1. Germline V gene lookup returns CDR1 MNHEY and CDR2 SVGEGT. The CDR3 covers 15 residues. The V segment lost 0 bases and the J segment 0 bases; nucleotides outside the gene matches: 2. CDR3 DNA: TGTGCCAGCAGTTACTCGGGACAGCCCTCCTACGAGCAGTACTTC. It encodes CASSYSGQPSYEQYF.

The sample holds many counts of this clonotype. CDR3 in DNA: TGTGCCAGCAGTGACTCGATCGCCGGCTACAATGAGCAGTTCTTC. Translating gives CASSDSIAGYNEQFF. J is TRBJ2-1 and V is TRBV6-4; D remains ambiguous. The V gene's germline CDR1 is MRHNA and CDR2 SNTAGT. V was cut by 0 bases and J by 3 bases, with 9 bases left in between. CDR3 length equals 15 residues.

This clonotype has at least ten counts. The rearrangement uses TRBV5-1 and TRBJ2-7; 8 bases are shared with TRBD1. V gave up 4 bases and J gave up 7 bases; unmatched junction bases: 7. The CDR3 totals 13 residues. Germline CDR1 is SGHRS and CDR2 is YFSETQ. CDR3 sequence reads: CASSDQTGGEQYF. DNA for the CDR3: TGCGCCAGCAGCGATCAAACAGGGGGTGAGCAGTACTTC.

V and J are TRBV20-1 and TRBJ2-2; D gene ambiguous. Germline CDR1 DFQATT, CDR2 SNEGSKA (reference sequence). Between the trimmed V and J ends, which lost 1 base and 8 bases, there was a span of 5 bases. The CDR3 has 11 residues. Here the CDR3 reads CSARAVGELFF. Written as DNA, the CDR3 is TGCAGTGCTAGAGCTGTAGGGGAGCTGTTTTTT.

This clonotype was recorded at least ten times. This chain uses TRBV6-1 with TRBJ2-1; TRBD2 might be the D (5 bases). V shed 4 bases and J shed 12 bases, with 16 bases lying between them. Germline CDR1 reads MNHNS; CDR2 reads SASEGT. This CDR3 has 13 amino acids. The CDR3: CASSGIGGRGQFF. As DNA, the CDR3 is TGTGCCAGCAGTGGAATTGGAGGACGGGGGCAGTTCTTC.

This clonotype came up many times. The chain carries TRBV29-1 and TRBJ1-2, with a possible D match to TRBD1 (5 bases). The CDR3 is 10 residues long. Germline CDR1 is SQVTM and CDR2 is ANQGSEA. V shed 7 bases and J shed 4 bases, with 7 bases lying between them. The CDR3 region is CSAGSYGYTF. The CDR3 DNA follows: TGCAGCGCAGGGAGCTATGGCTACACCTTC.

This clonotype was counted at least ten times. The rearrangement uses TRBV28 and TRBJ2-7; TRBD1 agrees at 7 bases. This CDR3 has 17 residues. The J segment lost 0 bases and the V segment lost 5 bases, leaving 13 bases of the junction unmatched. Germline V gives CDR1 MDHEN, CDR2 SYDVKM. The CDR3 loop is CASSLWGQSHSSYEQYF. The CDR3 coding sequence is TGTGCCAGCAGTCTTTGGGGACAGTCCCACAGCTCCTACGAGCAGTACTTC.

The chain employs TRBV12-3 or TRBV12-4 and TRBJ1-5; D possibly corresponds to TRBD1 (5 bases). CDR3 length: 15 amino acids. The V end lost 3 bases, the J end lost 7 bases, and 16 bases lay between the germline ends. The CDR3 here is CASSLGQGRGQPQHF. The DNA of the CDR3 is TGTGCCAGCAGTTTGGGCCAGGGTCGGGGCCAGCCCCAGCATTTT.

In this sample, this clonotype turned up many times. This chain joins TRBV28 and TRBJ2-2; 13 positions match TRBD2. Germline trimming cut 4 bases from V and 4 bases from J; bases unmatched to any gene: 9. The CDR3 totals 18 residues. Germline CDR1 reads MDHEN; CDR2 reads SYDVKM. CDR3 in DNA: TGTGCCAGCAGTTCTATACTAGCGGGAGGGCCCAGCACCGGGGAGCTGTTTTTT. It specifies CASSSILAGGPSTGELFF.

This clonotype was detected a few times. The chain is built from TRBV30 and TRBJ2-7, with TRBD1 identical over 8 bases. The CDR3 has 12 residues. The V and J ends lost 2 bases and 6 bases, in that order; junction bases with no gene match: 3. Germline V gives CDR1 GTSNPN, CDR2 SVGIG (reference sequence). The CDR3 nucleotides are TGTGCCTGGAGTACCACAGGGGGCGAGCAGTACTTC. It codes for CAWSTTGGEQYF.

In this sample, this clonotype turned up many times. As DNA, the CDR3 is TGTGCCATTGGGATCCAGAGCTACGAGCAGTACTTC. Its translation: CAIGIQSYEQYF. The chain combines TRBV10-3 with TRBJ2-7; D not resolved. The CDR3 consists of 12 residues. The germline V gene encodes CDR1 ENHRY and CDR2 SYGVKD. V shed 9 bases and J shed 3 bases, with 12 bases lying between them.

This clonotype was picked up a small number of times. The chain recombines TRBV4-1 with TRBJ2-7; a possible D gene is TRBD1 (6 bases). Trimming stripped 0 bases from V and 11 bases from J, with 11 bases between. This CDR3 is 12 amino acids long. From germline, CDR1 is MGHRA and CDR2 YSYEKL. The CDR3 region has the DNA TGCGCCAGCAGCCAAGAGAGAGGGACAAAGTACTTC. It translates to CASSQERGTKYF.

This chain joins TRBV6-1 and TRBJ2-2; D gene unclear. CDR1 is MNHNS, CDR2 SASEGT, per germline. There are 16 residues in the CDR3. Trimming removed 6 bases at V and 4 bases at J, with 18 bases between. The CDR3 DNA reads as TGTGCCAGCAGCCACCTTACGGTCGGCGGCACCGGGGAGCTGTTTTTT. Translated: CASSHLTVGGTGELFF.

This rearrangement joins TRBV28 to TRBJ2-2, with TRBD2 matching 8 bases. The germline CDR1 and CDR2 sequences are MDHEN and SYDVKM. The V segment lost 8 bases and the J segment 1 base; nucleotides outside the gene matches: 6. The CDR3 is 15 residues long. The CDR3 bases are TGTGCCAGCCAGAGCGGGAGCTGGAACACCGGGGAGCTGTTTTTT. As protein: CASQSGSWNTGELFF.

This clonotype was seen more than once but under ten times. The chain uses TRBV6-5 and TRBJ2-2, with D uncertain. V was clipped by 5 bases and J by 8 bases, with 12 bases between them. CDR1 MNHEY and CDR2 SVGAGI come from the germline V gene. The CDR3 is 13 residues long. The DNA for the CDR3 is TGTGCCAGCAGTCGGCCCCCGAAGGGGGAGCTGTTTTTT. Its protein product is CASSRPPKGELFF.

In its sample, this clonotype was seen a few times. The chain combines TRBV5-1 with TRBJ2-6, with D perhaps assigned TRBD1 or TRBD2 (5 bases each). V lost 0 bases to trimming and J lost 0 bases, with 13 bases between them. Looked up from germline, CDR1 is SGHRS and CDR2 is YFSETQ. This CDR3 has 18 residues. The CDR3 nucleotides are TGCGCCAGCAGCTTGGGGGGACGGTATCCCTCTGGGGCCAACGTCCTGACTTTC. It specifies CASSLGGRYPSGANVLTF.

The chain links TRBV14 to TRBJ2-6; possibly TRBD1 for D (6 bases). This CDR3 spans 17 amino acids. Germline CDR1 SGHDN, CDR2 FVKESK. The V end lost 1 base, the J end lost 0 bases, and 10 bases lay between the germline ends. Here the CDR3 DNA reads TGTGCCAGCAGCCAAGCATACAGGGTCTCTGGGGCCAACGTCCTGACTTTC. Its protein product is CASSQAYRVSGANVLTF.

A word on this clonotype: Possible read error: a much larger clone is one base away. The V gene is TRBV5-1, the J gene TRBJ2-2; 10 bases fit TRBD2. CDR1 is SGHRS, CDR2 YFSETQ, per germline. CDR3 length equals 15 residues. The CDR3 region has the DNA TGCGCCAGCAGCCTGGGACTAGCGATAACCGCGGAGCTGTTTTTT. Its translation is CASSLGLAITAELFF.